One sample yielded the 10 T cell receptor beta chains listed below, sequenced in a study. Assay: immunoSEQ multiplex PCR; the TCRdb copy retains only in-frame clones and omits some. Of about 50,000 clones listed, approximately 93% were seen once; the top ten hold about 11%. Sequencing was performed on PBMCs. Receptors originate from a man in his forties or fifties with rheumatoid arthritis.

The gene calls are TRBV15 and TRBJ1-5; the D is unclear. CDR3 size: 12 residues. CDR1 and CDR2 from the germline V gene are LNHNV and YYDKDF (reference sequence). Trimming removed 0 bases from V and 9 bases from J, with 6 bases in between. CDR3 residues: CATSRDGTPQHF. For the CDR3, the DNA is TGTGCCACCAGCAGAGACGGTACGCCCCAGCATTTT. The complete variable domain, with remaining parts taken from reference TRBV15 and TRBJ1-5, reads DAMVIQNPRYQVTQFGKPVTLSCSQTLNHNVMYWYQQKSSQAPKLLFHYYDKDFNNEADTPDNFQSRRPNTSFCFLDIRSPGLGDTAMYLCATSRDGTPQHFGDGTRLSIL.

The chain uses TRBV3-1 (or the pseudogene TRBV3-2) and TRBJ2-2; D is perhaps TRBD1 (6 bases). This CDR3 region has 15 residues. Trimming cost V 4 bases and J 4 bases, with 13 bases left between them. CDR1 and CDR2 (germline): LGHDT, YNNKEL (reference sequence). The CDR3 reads CASSPYQGSTGELFF. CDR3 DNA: TGTGCCAGCAGCCCATACCAGGGGAGCACCGGGGAGCTGTTTTTT.

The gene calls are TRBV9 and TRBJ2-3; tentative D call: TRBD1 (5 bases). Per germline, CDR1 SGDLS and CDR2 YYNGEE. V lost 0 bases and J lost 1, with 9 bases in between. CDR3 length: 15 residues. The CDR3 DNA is TGTGCCAGCAGCGTAGTTAGCAGGGGCACAGATACGCAGTATTTT. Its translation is CASSVVSRGTDTQYF.

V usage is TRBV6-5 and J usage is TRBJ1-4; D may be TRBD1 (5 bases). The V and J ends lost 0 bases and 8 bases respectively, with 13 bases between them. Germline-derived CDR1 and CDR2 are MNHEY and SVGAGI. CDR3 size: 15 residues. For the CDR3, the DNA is TGTGCCAGCAGTTACTCGACCGGGGCTCAGGAAAAACTGTTTTTT. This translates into CASSYSTGAQEKLFF.

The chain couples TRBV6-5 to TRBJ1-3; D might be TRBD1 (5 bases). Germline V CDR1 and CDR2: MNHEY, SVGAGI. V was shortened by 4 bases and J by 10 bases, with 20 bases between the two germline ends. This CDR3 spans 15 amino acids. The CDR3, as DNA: TGTGCCAGCAGTTCCCCCGGGACTTCGGCATCAACCATATATTTT. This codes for CASSSPGTSASTIYF.

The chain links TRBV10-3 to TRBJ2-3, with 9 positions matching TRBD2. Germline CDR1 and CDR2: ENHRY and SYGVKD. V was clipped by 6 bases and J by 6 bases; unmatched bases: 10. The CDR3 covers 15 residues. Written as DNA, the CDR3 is TGTGCCATCAGCTTAGCGGGAGCACCCTCGGATACGCAGTATTTT. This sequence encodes CAISLAGAPSDTQYF.

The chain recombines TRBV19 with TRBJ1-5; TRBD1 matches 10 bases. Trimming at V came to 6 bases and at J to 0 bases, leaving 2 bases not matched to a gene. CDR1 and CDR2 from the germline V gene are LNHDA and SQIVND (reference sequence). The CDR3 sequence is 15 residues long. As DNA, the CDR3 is TGTGCCAGTAGGGACAGGGGGGCTAGCAATCAGCCCCAGCATTTT. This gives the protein CASRDRGASNQPQHF. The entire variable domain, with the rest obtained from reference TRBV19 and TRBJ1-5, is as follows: DGGITQSPKYLFRKEGQNVTLSCEQNLNHDAMYWYRQDPGQGLRLIYYSQIVNDFQKGDIAEGYSVSREKKESFPLTVTSAQKNPTAFYLCASRDRGASNQPQHFGDGTRLSIL.

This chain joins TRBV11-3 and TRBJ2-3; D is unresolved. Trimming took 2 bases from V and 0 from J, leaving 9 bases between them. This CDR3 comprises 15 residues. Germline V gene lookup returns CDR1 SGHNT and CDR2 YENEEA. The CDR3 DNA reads TGTGCCAGCAGCTTAAGAGCTTCTAGCACAGATACGCAGTATTTT. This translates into CASSLRASSTDTQYF.

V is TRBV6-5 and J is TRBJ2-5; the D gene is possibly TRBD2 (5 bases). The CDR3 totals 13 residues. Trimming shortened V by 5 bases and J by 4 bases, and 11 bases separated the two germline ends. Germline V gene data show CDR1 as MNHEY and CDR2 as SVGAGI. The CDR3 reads CASSRTARETQYF. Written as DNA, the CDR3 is TGTGCCAGCAGTCGGACTGCCCGAGAGACCCAGTACTTC.

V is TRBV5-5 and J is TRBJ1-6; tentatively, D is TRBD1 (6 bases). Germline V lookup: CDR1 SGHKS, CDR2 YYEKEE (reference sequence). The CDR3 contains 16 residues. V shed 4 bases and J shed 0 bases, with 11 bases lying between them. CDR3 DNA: TGTGCCAGCAGCAAGGGACACTTCTCCTATAATTCACCCCTCCACTTT. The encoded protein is CASSKGHFSYNSPLHF.